This T cell receptor beta chain originates from a study of blood T cell repertoires in COVID-19. On the study more broadly: T cells, B-cell-depleted T cells, or PBMCs provided the cDNA or gDNA that served as material.

Trimming took off 4 bases at V and 5 bases at J, with 19 bases between the two ends. CDR1 is SGDLS and CDR2 is YYNGEE in the germline V gene. CDR3 size: 16 residues. In the original analysis: Scientists estimated how many nucleated cells there were by amplifying reference gene primers. Profiling relied on immunoSEQ multiplex PCR, and the TCRdb table lists in-frame clones only, not all of them. D and trimming come from the DNA, and the V and J calls and clone size come from that table. The profile shows 95,000 to 150,000 clones, 81% of them singletons. Seattle's enrolled individuals joined amid active infection and were then monitored longitudinally.

The specimen sequenced was peripheral blood. The J gene is TRBJ1-5, the V gene TRBV9, with D possibly matching TRBD1 (6 bases). The sequence came from a man between 25 and 39 years old with COVID-19, enrolled during active disease. The DNA for the CDR3 is TGTGCCAGCAGCCCTGGGGGGGCTAGATCCCATCAGCCCCAGCATTTT. Translating gives CASSPGGARSHQPQHF.